This T cell receptor beta chain was observed in a study of T-cell reconstitution after alpha-beta-depleted transplantation in children. CDR1 and CDR2 (germline): DFQATT, SNEGSKA (reference sequence). V was pared by 0 bases and J by 12 bases, with 9 bases of the junction left unmatched. This CDR3 is built from 14 residues. Preparation of the TCRbeta library was carried out with unique molecular identifiers. From the PCR reads, TCRdb called clonotypes with MiXCR, one entry per CDR3 protein. This sample has fewer than 120,000 distinct CDR3 sequences, with around 10% found just once. This clonotype was observed at least ten times.

The sequencing here drew on PBMCs from the stem cell graft donor, taken from the stem cell graft. This rearrangement joins TRBV20-1 to TRBJ2-1; 9 bases are shared with TRBD1. This sequence originates from a human donor who donated a stem cell graft to a child with acute lymphoblastic leukemia. The CDR3 here is CSARDPTGGLWQFF. The CDR3 DNA is TGCAGTGCTAGAGATCCCACAGGGGGCCTGTGGCAGTTCTTC.